These 21 T cell receptor beta chains originate from one sample sequenced in a study of response to subunit inactivated influenza vaccine. TCRdb recomputed calls from the RT-PCR reads with MiXCR, one row per CDR3 protein. The sample records over 150,000 distinct CDR3 sequences, roughly 8.7% being singletons. Here the sequenced sample was non-naive T cells sorted from PBMCs, taken on the day of vaccination. Every receptor here comes from a man aged 50 or older who received an inactivated influenza vaccine.

The genes are TRBV24-1 and TRBJ2-2; no reliable D call. The CDR3 runs 13 residues. In germline, CDR1 is KGHDR, CDR2 SFDVKD. Trimming took 6 bases from V and 11 from J, leaving 15 bases between them. CDR3 region: CATSQGSGRELFF. Here the CDR3 DNA reads TGTGCCACCAGTCAAGGGTCCGGTAGAGAGCTGTTTTTT.

V usage is TRBV7-2 and J usage is TRBJ2-3, with unresolved D. CDR1 and CDR2 (germline): SGHTA, FQGNSA. V was pared by 8 bases and J by 5 bases, with 14 bases between. The CDR3 contains 13 residues. CDR3 coding DNA: TGTGCCAGCGTTTTGACACTGAAAGATACGCAGTATTTT. Its protein product is CASVLTLKDTQYF.

The table lists this clonotype with a few counts. V and J are TRBV5-6 and TRBJ1-2; 11 bases are shared with TRBD1. CDR1 and CDR2 from the germline V gene are SGHDT and YYEEEE. V shed 0 bases and J 0 bases; nucleotides not matched to a gene: 4. The CDR3 covers 17 residues. The CDR3 DNA sequence: TGTGCCAGCAGCTTGGGGACAGGGGGCGCCTCTAACTATGGCTACACCTTC. Translation gives CASSLGTGGASNYGYTF.

The chain employs TRBV7-2 and TRBJ1-2; D is undetermined. Between the trimmed V and J ends, which lost 5 bases and 4 bases, there was a span of 14 bases. The germline gives CDR1 SGHTA, CDR2 FQGNSA. CDR3 size: 14 residues. DNA for the CDR3: TGTGCCAGCAGCCTTGATACCGAGGGCTATGGCTACACCTTC. It yields the protein CASSLDTEGYGYTF.

This clonotype was observed a few times. V and J are TRBV7-2 and TRBJ2-1; D perhaps matches TRBD1 (6 bases). The germline V gene encodes CDR1 SGHTA and CDR2 FQGNSA. Trimming removed 6 bases from V and 7 bases from J, with 16 bases in between. The CDR3 has 14 residues. The CDR3 region is CASRLPTGLNEQFF. The CDR3 DNA reads TGTGCCAGCAGACTCCCCACAGGGTTAAATGAGCAGTTCTTC.

In its sample, this clonotype was seen a few times. The CDR3 region has the DNA TGTGCCAGCAGCCGCCCTGGGGGCAGGGGGCGAGAGCAGTACTTC. This translates into CASSRPGGRGREQYF. J is TRBJ2-7 and V is TRBV7-9; 8 bases are shared with TRBD1. From germline, CDR1 is SEHNR and CDR2 FQNEAQ (reference sequence). The J segment lost 7 bases and the V segment lost 5 bases, leaving 13 bases of the junction unmatched. CDR3 length: 15 residues.

This clonotype showed up many times. V and J are TRBV5-6 and TRBJ2-1; 13 bases are a match to TRBD2. With V trimmed by 4 bases and J by 5 bases, 6 bases remained unmatched. The CDR3 length is 16 residues. From germline, CDR1 is SGHDT and CDR2 YYEEEE. CDR3 loop: CASSQPGLAGNNEQFF. DNA of the CDR3: TGTGCCAGCAGCCAACCGGGACTAGCGGGGAACAATGAGCAGTTCTTC. Based on the CDR3 plus reference TRBV5-6 and TRBJ2-1, the full variable domain is DAGVTQSPTHLIKTRGQQVTLRCSPKSGHDTVSWYQQALGQGPQFIFQYYEEEERQRGNFPDRFSGHQFPNYSSELNVNALLLGDSALYLCASSQPGLAGNNEQFFGPGTRLTVL.

This clonotype has only a few counts. This chain uses TRBV4-2 with TRBJ2-2; no reliable D call. The CDR3 totals 17 residues. The V gene lost 0 bases and the J gene lost 1 base, with 12 bases spanning the gap. Germline CDR1 reads LGHNA; CDR2 reads YNFKEQ. CDR3 nucleotides: TGTGCCAGCAGCCAAGATCCCCAACGGAAGAACACCGGGGAGCTGTTTTTT. Protein product: CASSQDPQRKNTGELFF.

The chain is built from TRBV28 and TRBJ2-7; D perhaps matches TRBD2 (6 bases). The V and J ends lost 7 bases and 3 bases respectively, with 13 bases between them. The germline CDR1 and CDR2 sequences are MDHEN and SYDVKM. The CDR3 is 13 residues long. Here the CDR3 DNA reads TGTGCCAGCAAAGACGGGGGTGGCTACGAGCAGTACTTC. Protein product: CASKDGGGYEQYF.

The chain combines TRBV28 with TRBJ2-3, with 7 bases identical to TRBD2. Germline CDR1 is MDHEN and CDR2 is SYDVKM. The CDR3 length is 14 residues. Unmatched junction bases numbered 7, after V lost 8 bases and J lost 2 bases. The CDR3 loop is CASRSTSYTDTQYF. The CDR3 region has the DNA TGTGCCAGCCGCTCGACTAGCTACACAGATACGCAGTATTTT.

J is TRBJ2-7 and V is TRBV2; possibly TRBD1 for D (6 bases). V lost 5 bases and J lost 7, with 12 bases in between. This CDR3 is 12 amino acids long. The germline V gene has CDR1 SNHLY and CDR2 FYNNEI. CDR3 DNA: TGTGCCAGCAGTTTAACAGGGCGGGAGCAGTACTTC. It codes for CASSLTGREQYF.

Ten or more counts support this clonotype. The chain uses TRBV12-3 or TRBV12-4 and TRBJ1-5, with D perhaps TRBD1 (5 bases). The CDR3 length is 15 residues. The V end was cut by 2 bases, the J end by 3 bases, with 11 bases between. CDR3 loop: CASSLRGGNNQPQHF. Here the CDR3 DNA reads TGTGCCAGCAGTTTAAGGGGAGGGAACAATCAGCCCCAGCATTTT.

The chain links TRBV4-3 to TRBJ1-5, with 10 bases aligning to TRBD1. The trim removed 4 bases at V and 3 bases at J, leaving 3 bases unmatched. Germline V gives CDR1 LGHNA, CDR2 YSLEER. The CDR3 is 15 amino acids. The DNA for the CDR3 is TGCGCCAGCAGCCGGGGGACAGGGGACAATCAGCCCCAGCATTTT. Amino acids: CASSRGTGDNQPQHF.

This clonotype was detected ten times or more. CDR3 bases: TGCAGTGCCACCGACAGGGGGGACGAGCAGTACTTC. It is translated as CSATDRGDEQYF. V is TRBV20-1 and J is TRBJ2-7; TRBD1 agrees at 9 bases. The CDR3 runs to 12 residues. V lost 6 bases and J lost 5; bases outside the gene matches: 5. CDR1 DFQATT and CDR2 SNEGSKA come from the germline V gene (reference sequence).

The chain has TRBV7-2 and TRBJ2-1; 9 nucleotides match TRBD1. The CDR3 contains 15 residues. The germline V gene has CDR1 SGHTA and CDR2 FQGNSA. Trimming cost V 1 base and J 4 bases; bases outside gene matches: 2. Here the CDR3 DNA reads TGTGCCAGCAGCTTAGGAGGACAGGGGTACAATGAGCAGTTCTTC. It codes for CASSLGGQGYNEQFF.

This clonotype was detected many times. The rearrangement links TRBV3-1 to TRBJ2-1; no reliable D call. Trimming took 1 base from V and 2 from J, leaving 15 bases between them. The CDR3 covers 17 residues. The germline V gene encodes CDR1 LGHDT and CDR2 YNNKEL (reference sequence). This CDR3 is CASSQGAPTIPYNEQFF. In nucleotides, the CDR3 is TGTGCCAGCAGCCAAGGGGCGCCTACCATTCCCTACAATGAGCAGTTCTTC.

The V call is TRBV5-1, the J call TRBJ1-1, with D uncertain. The CDR3 length is 14 residues. Trimming stripped 0 bases from V and 1 base from J, with 7 bases between. Germline lookup yields CDR1 SGHRS and CDR2 YFSETQ. This chain's CDR3 is CASSLEAKNTEAFF. The CDR3 nucleotides are TGCGCCAGCAGCTTGGAAGCTAAGAACACTGAAGCTTTCTTT.

The chain recombines TRBV18 with TRBJ1-5; a weak D match, TRBD1 (6 bases). Trimming cost V 6 bases and J 5 bases, with 8 bases left between them. Germline loops: CDR1 KGHSH, CDR2 LQKENI. CDR3 length equals 12 residues. DNA for the CDR3: TGTGCCAGCTCTGCAGGGGATCAGCCCCAGCATTTT. Translated: CASSAGDQPQHF.

This clonotype was seen at least ten times. The chain couples TRBV29-1 to TRBJ2-4; D may correspond to TRBD1 or TRBD2 (5 bases each). Trimming removed 7 bases from V and 3 bases from J, with 10 bases in between. The CDR3 spans 12 residues. CDR1 and CDR2 (germline): SQVTM, ANQGSEA. CDR3 in amino acids: CSARGFKNIQYF. Here the CDR3 DNA reads TGCAGCGCGAGGGGCTTCAAAAACATTCAGTACTTC.

J is TRBJ2-5 and V is TRBV25-1, with unresolved D. This CDR3 has 15 amino acids. Germline V gene lookup returns CDR1 MGHDK and CDR2 SYGVNS. With 3 bases removed from V and 10 bases from J, the gap between germline ends came to 21 bases. CDR3 loop: CASSDETLSQGYQYF. The CDR3 DNA sequence: TGTGCCAGCAGTGATGAGACCCTCAGCCAAGGTTACCAGTACTTC.

This clonotype was observed a handful of times. The chain has TRBV18 and TRBJ1-1; D perhaps matches TRBD1 (5 bases). With 4 bases removed from V and 3 bases from J, the gap between germline ends came to 18 bases. Looked up from germline, CDR1 is KGHSH and CDR2 is LQKENI. This CDR3 is built from 16 residues. The CDR3, as DNA: TGTGCCAGCTCACGGGCGTTTACCGGGACGGACACTGAAGCTTTCTTT. Encoded protein: CASSRAFTGTDTEAFF. The entire variable domain, with the rest obtained from reference TRBV18 and TRBJ1-1, is as follows: NAGVMQNPRHLVRRRGQEARLRCSPMKGHSHVYWYRQLPEEGLKFMVYLQKENIIDESGMPKERFSAEFPKEGPSILRIQQVVRGDSAAYFCASSRAFTGTDTEAFFGQGTRLTVV.